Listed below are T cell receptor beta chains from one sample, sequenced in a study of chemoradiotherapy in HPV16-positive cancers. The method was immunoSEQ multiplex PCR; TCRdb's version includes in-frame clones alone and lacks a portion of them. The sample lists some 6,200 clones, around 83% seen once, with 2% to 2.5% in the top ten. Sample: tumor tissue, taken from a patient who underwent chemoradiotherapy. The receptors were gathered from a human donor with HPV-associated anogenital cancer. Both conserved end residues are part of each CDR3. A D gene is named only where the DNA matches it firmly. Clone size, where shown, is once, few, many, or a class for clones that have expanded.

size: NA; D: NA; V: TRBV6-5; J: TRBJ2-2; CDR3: CASSYAPGRGELFF; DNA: TGTGCCAGCAGTTACGCCCCGGGACGCGGGGAGCTGTTTTTT
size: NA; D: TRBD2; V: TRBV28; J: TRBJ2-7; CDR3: CASSTPGLASSYEQYF; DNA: TGTGCCAGCAGTACCCCGGGACTAGCGTCCTCCTACGAGCAGTACTTC
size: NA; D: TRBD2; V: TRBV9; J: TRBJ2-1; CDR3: CASSSETSGSPEQFF; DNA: TGTGCCAGCAGCTCAGAGACTAGCGGGTCCCCTGAGCAGTTCTTC
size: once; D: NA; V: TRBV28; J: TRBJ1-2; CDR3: CASSWGGSYTF; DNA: TGTGCCAGCAGTTGGGGGGGCAGCTACACCTTC
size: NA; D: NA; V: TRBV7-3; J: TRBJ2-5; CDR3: CASSPRAGETQYF; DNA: TGTGCCAGCAGCCCCCGGGCGGGAGAGACCCAGTACTTC
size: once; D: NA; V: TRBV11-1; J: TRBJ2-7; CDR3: CASRGYYEQYF; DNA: TGTGCCAGCAGAGGGTACTACGAGCAGTACTTC
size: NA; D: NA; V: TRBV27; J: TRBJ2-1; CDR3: CASSQQRSSYNEQFF; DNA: TGTGCCAGCAGTCAGCAGCGTAGCTCCTACAATGAGCAGTTCTTC
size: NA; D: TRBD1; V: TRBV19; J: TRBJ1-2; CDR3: CASSSGQALYGYTF; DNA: TGTGCCAGTAGTAGTGGACAGGCTCTCTATGGCTACACCTTC
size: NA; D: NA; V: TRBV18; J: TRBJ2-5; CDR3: CASSPGETQYF; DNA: TGTGCCAGCTCACCAGGAGAGACCCAGTACTTC
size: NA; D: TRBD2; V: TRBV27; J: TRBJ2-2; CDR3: CASSFLPPGLAGVGGTGELFF; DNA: TGTGCCAGCAGTTTCCTACCCCCGGGACTAGCGGGGGTAGGGGGCACCGGGGAGCTGTTTTTT
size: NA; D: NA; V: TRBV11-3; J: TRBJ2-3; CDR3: CASSTPPADTQYF; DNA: TGTGCCAGCAGCACTCCGCCCGCAGATACGCAGTATTTT
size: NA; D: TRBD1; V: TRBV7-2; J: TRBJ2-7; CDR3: CASSISPGQGYEQYF; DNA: TGTGCCAGCAGCATATCACCGGGACAGGGTTACGAGCAGTACTTC
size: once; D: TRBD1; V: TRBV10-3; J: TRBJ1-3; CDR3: CAINQGAEGNTIYF; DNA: TGTGCCATCAACCAGGGGGCTGAAGGAAACACCATATATTTT
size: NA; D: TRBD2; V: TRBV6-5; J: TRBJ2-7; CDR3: CASRPLAGGEYEQYF; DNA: TGTGCCAGCAGGCCCCTAGCGGGAGGGGAGTACGAGCAGTACTTC
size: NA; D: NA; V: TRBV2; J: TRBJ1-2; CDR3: CASRPGTLTNYGYTF; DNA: TGTGCCAGCAGGCCCGGGACGCTTACTAACTATGGCTACACCTTC
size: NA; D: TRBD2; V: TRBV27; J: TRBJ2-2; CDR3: CASSFGTTLYTGELFF; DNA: TGTGCCAGCAGTTTTGGGACTACATTATACACCGGGGAGCTGTTTTTT
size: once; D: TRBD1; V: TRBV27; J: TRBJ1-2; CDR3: CASSLKGGQGARYGYTF; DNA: TGTGCCAGCAGTTTAAAGGGCGGACAGGGGGCTCGATATGGCTACACCTTC
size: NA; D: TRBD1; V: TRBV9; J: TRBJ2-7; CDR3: CASSNDRGAYEQYF; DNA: TGTGCCAGCAGCAACGACAGGGGCGCCTACGAGCAGTACTTC
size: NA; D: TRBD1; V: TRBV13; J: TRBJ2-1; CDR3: CASSRTGLNVRQFF; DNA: TGTGCCAGCAGCCGGACAGGTCTCAATGTCCGGCAGTTCTTC
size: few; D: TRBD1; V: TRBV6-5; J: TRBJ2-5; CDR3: CATQRTGGASQTQYF; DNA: TGTGCCACACAGAGAACAGGGGGCGCGTCCCAGACCCAGTACTTC
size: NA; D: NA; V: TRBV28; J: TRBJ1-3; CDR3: CASNSPRGGFSSGNTIYF; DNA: TGTGCCAGCAACTCCCCCCGCGGAGGGTTTTCCTCTGGAAACACCATATATTTT
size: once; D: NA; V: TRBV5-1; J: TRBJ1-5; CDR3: CASSENHNQPQHF; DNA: TGCGCCAGCAGCGAAAATCACAATCAGCCCCAGCATTTT
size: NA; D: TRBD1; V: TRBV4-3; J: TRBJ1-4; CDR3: CASSQDKLFGGGGEKLFF; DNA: TGCGCCAGCAGCCAAGATAAGCTTTTCGGAGGGGGCGGTGAAAAACTGTTTTTT
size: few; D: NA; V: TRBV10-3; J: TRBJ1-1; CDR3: CAISERGSTEAFF; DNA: TGTGCCATCAGTGAGAGGGGGAGCACTGAAGCTTTCTTT
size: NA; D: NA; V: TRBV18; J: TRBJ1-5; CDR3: CASSPERNQPQHF; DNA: TGTGCCAGCTCACCAGAACGCAATCAGCCCCAGCATTTT
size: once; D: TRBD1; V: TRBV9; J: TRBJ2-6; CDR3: CASSVDRGQPSSGANVLTF; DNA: TGTGCCAGCAGCGTAGATAGGGGACAGCCCAGCTCTGGGGCCAACGTCCTGACTTTC
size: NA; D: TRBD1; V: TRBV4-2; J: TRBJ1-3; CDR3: CASSQEVAGGSTGNTIYF; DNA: TGTGCCAGCAGCCAAGAAGTAGCAGGGGGAAGTACTGGAAACACCATATATTTT
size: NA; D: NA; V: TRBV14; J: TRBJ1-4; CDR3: CASSQKANEKLFF; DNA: TGTGCCAGCTCGCAGAAAGCTAATGAAAAACTGTTTTTT
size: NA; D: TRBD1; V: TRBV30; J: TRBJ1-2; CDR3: CAWRTTGGLEYGYTF; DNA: TGTGCCTGGAGGACGACAGGGGGCCTCGAGTATGGCTACACCTTC
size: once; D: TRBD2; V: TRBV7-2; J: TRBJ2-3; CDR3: CASRSSGVTDTQYF; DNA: TGTGCCAGCAGGTCTAGCGGGGTCACAGATACGCAGTATTTT
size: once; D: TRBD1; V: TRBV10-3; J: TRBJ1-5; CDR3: CAISGQGDYQPQHF; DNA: TGTGCCATCAGTGGACAGGGGGATTATCAGCCCCAGCATTTT
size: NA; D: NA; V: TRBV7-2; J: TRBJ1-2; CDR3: CASSMDSSRPGYTF; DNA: TGTGCCAGCAGCATGGACAGTTCCCGGCCTGGCTACACCTTC
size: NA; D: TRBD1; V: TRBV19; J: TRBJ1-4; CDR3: CASSRGQGASEKLFF; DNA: TGTGCCAGTAGTAGAGGACAGGGGGCGAGTGAAAAACTGTTTTTT
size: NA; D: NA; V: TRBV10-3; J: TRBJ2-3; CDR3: CAISDQEWGTDTQYF; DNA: TGTGCCATCAGTGACCAGGAGTGGGGCACAGATACGCAGTATTTT
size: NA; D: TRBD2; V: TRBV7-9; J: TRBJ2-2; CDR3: CASSLADRGAGGDFCELFF; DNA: TGTGCCAGCAGCTTAGCGGATAGGGGGGCGGGAGGGGATTTCTGTGAGCTGTTTTTT
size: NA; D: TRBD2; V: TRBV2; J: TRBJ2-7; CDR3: CASSESGRTYEQYF; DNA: TGTGCCAGCAGTGAAAGCGGGAGGACCTACGAGCAGTACTTC
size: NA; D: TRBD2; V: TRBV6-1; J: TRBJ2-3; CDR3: CASSAGLAGVTDTQYF; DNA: TGTGCCAGCAGTGCGGGACTAGCGGGCGTCACAGATACGCAGTATTTT
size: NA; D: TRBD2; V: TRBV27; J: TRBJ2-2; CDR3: CASSLGLAGITGELFF; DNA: TGTGCCAGCAGTTTAGGACTAGCGGGTATCACCGGGGAGCTGTTTTTT
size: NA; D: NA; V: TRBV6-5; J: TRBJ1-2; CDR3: CASSSDDLNYGYTF; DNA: TGTGCCAGCAGTTCCGATGATTTAAACTATGGCTACACCTTC
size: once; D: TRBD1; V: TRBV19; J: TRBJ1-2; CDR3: CASSPDRSYGYTF; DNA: TGTGCCAGTAGCCCGGACAGGAGCTATGGCTACACCTTC
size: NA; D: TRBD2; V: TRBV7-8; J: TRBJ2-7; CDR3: CASSLAQREIDEQYF; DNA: TGTGCCAGCAGCTTAGCCCAGCGGGAGATCGACGAGCAGTACTTC
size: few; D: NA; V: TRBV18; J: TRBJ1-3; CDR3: CASSPQRDTARTIYF; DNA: TGTGCCAGCTCACCACAACGGGACACTGCAAGGACCATATATTTT
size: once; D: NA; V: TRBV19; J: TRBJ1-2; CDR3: CASRQGQFYGYTF; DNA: TGTGCCAGTAGGCAGGGGCAATTCTATGGCTACACCTTC
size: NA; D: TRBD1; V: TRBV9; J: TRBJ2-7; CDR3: CASSVGLGPGGEQYF; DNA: TGTGCCAGCAGCGTAGGCCTAGGGCCAGGGGGCGAGCAGTACTTC
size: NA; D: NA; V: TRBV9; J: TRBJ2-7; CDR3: CASSTGLGLYEQYF; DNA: TGTGCCAGCAGCACTGGACTGGGCCTCTACGAGCAGTACTTC
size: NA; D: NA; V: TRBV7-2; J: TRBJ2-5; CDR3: CASSLGGPGTQYF; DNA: TGTGCCAGCAGCTTAGGGGGGCCGGGGACCCAGTACTTC
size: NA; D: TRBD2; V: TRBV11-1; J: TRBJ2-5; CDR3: CASGTLAGGMAAETQYF; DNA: TGTGCCAGCGGCACCCTCGCGGGAGGGATGGCTGCGGAGACCCAGTACTTC
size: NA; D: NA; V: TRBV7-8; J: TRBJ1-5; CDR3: CASSLMTSFSNQPQHF; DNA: TGTGCCAGCAGCTTAATGACCTCCTTTAGCAATCAGCCCCAGCATTTT
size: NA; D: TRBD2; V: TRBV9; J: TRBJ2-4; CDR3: CASSRRGDWTSGNIQYF; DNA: TGTGCCAGCAGCCGGAGGGGGGACTGGACTAGCGGGAACATTCAGTACTTC
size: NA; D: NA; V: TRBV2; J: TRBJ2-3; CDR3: CASRSGLGPDTQYF; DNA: TGTGCCAGCAGGAGCGGGCTAGGTCCAGATACGCAGTATTTT
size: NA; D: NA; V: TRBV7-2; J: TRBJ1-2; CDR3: CASSLGSGVGGYGYTF; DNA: TGTGCCAGCAGCTTAGGGTCCGGGGTTGGGGGCTATGGCTACACCTTC
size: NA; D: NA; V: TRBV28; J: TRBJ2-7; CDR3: CASTGRDLTYEQYF; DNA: TGTGCCAGCACAGGTCGGGACCTTACCTACGAGCAGTACTTC
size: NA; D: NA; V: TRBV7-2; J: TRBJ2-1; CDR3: CASSLSLSYNEQFF; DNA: TGTGCCAGCAGCTTATCCCTGAGCTACAATGAGCAGTTCTTC
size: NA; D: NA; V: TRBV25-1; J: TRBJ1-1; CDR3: CATVGHTTGEAFF; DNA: TGTGCCACCGTGGGACATACTACCGGTGAAGCTTTCTTT
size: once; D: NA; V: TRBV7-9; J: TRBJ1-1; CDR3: CASSLGFGNTEAFF; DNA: TGTGCCAGCAGCTTAGGGTTCGGGAACACTGAAGCTTTCTTT
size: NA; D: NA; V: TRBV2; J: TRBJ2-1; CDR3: CASSLPGAPNNEQFF; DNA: TGTGCCAGCAGTTTACCGGGAGCCCCCAACAATGAGCAGTTCTTC
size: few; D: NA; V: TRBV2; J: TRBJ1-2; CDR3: CASSEGAYGYTF; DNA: TGTGCCAGCAGTGAAGGGGCTTATGGCTACACCTTC
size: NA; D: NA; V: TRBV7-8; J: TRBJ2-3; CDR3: CASIWGTSTDTQYF; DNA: TGTGCCAGCATTTGGGGGACTAGCACAGATACGCAGTATTTT